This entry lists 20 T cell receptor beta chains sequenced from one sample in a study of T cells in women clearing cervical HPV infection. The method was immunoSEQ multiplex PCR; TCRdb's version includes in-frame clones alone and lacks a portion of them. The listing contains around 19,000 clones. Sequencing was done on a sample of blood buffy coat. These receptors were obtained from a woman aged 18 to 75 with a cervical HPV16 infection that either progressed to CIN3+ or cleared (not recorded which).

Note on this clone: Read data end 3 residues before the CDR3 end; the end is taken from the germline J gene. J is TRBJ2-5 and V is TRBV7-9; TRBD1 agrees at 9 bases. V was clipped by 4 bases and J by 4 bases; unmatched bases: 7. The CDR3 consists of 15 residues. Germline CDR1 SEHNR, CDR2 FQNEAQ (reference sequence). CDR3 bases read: TGTGCCAGCAGCTCGACAGGGGGATCGATAGAGACC. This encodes CASSSTGGSIET. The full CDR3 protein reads CASSSTGGSIETQYF.

This chain's CDR3 is CASRSVGAETHGYTF. The CDR3 DNA, read in part, is TGCGCCAGCCGCTCAGTGGGGGCGGAAACTCATGGC. The rearrangement joins TRBV5-1 to TRBJ1-2, with D possibly TRBD1 on 6 matching bases. The CDR3 end lies 3 residues beyond the end of the read and is filled in from the germline J gene. The V end lost 7 bases, the J end lost 6 bases, and 22 bases lay between the germline ends. The CDR3 consists of 15 residues. Germline assignment: CDR1 SGHRS and CDR2 YFSETQ. Full variable domain (missing parts from reference TRBV5-1 and TRBJ1-2): KAGVTQTPRYLIKTRGQQVTLSCSPISGHRSVSWYQQTPGQGLQFLFEYFSETQRNKGNFPGRFSGRQFSNSRSEMNVSTLELGDSALYLCASRSVGAETHGYTFGSGTRLTVV.

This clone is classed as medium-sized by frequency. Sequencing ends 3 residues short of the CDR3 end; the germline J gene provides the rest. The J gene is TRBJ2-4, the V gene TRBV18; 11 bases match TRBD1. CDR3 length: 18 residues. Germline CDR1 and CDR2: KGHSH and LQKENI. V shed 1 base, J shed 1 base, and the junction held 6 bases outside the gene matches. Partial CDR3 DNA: TGTGCCAGCTCACCACGGGGGACAGGGGGATTGGCCAAAAACATT. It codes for CASSPRGTGGLAKNI. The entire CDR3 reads CASSPRGTGGLAKNIQYF.

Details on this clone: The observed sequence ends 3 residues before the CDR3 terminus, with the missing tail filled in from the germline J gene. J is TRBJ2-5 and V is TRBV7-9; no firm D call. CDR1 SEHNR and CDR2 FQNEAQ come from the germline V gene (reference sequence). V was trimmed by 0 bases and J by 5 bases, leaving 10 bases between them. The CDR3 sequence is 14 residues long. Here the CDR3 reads CASSLASSLETQYF. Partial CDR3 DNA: TGTGCCAGCAGCTTAGCTAGCTCTTTGGAGACC.

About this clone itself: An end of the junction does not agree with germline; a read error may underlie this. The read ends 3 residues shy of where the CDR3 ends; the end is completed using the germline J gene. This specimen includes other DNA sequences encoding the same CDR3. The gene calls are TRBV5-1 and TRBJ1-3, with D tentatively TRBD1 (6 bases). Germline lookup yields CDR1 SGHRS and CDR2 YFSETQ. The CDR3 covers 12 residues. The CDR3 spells CASSATGNTIYF. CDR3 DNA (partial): TGCGCCAGCAGCGCGACAGGAAACACA. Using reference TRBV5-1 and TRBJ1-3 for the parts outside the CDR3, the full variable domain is KAGVTQTPRYLIKTRGQQVTLSCSPISGHRSVSWYQQTPGQGLQFLFEYFSETQRNKGNFPGRFSGRQFSNSRSEMNVSTLELGDSALYLCASSATGNTIYFGEGSWLTVV.

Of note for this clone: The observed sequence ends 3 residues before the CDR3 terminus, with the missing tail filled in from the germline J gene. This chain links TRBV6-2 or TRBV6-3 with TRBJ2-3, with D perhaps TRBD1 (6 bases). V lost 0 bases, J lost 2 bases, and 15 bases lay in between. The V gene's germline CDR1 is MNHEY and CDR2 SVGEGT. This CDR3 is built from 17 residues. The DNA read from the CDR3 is TGTGCCAGCAGTTACTCGAGGGGGACGGATCACACAGATACG. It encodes CASSYSRGTDHTDT. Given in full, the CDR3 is CASSYSRGTDHTDTQYF.

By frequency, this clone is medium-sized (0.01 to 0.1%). The part of the CDR3 DNA that was read is TGCAGTGCTGGGCCCCCTACTACAGGGACCGAG. Its protein is CSAGPPTTGTE. The whole CDR3 protein is CSAGPPTTGTEQYF. The rearrangement links TRBV20-1 to TRBJ2-7; D perhaps matches TRBD1 (6 bases). The read ends 3 residues shy of where the CDR3 ends; the end is completed using the germline J gene. Per germline, CDR1 DFQATT and CDR2 SNEGSKA (reference sequence). The CDR3 extends over 14 amino acids. Trimming shortened V by 5 bases and J by 6 bases, and 20 bases separated the two germline ends.

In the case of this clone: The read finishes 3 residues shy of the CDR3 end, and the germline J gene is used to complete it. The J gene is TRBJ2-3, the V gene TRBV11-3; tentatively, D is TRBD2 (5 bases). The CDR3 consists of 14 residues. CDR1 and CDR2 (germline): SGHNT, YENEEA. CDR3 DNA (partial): TGTGCCACCTCTGGACGGACTTTTCAAGAGACG. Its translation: CATSGRTFQET. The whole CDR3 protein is CATSGRTFQETQYF.

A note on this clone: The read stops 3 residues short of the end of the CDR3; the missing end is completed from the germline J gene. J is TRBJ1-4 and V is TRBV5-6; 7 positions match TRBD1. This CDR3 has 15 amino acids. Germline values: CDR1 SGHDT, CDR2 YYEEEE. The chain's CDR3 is CASSLMWTGNSPLFF. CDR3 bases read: TGTGCCAGCAGCTTGATGTGGACAGGCAATTCACCA. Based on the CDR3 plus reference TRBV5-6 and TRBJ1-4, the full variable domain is DAGVTQSPTHLIKTRGQQVTLRCSPKSGHDTVSWYQQALGQGPQFIFQYYEEEERQRGNFPDRFSGHQFPNYSSELNVNALLLGDSALYLCASSLMWTGNSPLFFGSGTQLSVL.

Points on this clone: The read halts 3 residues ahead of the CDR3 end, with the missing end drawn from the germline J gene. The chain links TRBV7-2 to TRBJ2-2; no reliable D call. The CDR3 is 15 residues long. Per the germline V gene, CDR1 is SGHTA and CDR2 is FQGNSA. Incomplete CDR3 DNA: TGTGCCAGCAGCTCATCCAACAGCTATAATTCACCG. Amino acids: CASSSSNSYNSP. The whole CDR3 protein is CASSSSNSYNSPLFF.

The sequenced CDR3 bases are TGTGCCTGGATAACGACAGGGAGACCCTACGAC. It specifies CAWITTGRPYD. The full-length CDR3 reads as CAWITTGRPYDYTF. This chain uses TRBV30 with TRBJ1-2; 7 bases fit TRBD1. The read ends 3 residues before the CDR3 terminus; that terminus is restored from the germline J gene. CDR1 and CDR2 (germline): GTSNPN, SVGIG (reference sequence). The CDR3 has 14 amino acids.

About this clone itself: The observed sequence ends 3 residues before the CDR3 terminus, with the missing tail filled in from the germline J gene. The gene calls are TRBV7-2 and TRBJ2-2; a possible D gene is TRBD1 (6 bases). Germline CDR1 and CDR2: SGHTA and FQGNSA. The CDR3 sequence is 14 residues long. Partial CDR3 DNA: TGTGCCAGCAGCCTACAGGGAAAACACTCACCG. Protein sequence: CASSLQGKHSP. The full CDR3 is CASSLQGKHSPLFF.

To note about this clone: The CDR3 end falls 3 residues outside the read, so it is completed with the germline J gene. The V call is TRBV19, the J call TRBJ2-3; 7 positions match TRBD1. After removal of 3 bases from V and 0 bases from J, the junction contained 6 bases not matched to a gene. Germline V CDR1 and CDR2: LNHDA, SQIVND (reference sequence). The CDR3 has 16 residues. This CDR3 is CASSISGTASTDTQYF. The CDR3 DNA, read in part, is TGTGCCAGTAGTATCTCCGGGACAGCTAGCACAGATACG.

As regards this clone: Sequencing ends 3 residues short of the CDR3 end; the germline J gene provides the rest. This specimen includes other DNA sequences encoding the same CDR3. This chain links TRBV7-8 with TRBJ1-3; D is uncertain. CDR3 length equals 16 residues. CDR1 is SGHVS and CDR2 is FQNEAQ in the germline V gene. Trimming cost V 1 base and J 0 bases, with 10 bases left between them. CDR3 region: CASSLDVAGSGNTIYF. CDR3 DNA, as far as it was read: TGTGCCAGCAGCTTAGACGTCGCAGGCTCTGGAAACACC.

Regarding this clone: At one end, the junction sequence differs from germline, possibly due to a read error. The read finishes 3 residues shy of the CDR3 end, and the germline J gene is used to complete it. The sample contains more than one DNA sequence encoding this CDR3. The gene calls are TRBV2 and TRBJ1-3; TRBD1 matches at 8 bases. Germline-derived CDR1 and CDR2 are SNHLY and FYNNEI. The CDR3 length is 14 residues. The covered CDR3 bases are TGTGCCAGCAGTATCACAGGGGGTGGAGACACA. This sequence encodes CASSITGGGDT. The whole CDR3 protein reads CASSITGGGDTIYF.

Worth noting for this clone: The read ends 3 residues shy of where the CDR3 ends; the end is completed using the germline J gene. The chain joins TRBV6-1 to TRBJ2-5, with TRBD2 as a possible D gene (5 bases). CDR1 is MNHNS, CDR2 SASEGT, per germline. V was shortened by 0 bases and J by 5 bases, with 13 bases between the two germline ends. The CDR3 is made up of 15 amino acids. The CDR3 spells CASSEASVARETQYF. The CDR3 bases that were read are TGTGCCAGCAGTGAAGCGTCGGTAGCGCGGGAGACC.

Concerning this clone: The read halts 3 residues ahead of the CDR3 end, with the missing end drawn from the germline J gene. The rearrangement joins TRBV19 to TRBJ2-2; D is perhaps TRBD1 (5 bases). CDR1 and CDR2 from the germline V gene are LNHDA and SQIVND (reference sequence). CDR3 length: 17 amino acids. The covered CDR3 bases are TGTGCCAGTAGTATTAGCCCAGGGTACTCTGGGGCCAACGTG. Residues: CASSISPGYSGANV. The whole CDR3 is CASSISPGYSGANVLFF. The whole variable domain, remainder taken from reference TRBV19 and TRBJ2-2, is DGGITQSPKYLFRKEGQNVTLSCEQNLNHDAMYWYRQDPGQGLRLIYYSQIVNDFQKGDIAEGYSVSREKKESFPLTVTSAQKNPTAFYLCASSISPGYSGANVLFFGEGSRLTVL.

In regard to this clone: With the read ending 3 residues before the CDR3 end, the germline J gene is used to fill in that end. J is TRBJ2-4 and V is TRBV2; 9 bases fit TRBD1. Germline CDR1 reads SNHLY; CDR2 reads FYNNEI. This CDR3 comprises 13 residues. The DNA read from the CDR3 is TGTGCCAGCGGACCGGACAGGGGTGATGGT. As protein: CASGPDRGDG. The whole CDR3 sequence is CASGPDRGDGQYF.

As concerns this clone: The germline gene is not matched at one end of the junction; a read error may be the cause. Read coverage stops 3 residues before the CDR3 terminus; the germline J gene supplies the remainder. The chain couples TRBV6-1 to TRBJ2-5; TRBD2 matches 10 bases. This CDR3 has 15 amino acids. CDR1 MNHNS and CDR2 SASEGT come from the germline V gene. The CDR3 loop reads CASSEERGGPNTQYF. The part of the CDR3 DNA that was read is TGTGCCAGCAGCGAAGAGCGGGGGGGCCCGAATACC.

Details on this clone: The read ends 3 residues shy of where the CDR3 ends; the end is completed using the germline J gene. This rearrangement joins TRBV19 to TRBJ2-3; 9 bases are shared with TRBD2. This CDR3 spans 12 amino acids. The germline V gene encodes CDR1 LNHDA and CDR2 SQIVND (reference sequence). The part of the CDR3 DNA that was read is TGTGCCCAGGCTAGCGGGGAACGGACG. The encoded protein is CAQASGERT. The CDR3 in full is CAQASGERTQYF.